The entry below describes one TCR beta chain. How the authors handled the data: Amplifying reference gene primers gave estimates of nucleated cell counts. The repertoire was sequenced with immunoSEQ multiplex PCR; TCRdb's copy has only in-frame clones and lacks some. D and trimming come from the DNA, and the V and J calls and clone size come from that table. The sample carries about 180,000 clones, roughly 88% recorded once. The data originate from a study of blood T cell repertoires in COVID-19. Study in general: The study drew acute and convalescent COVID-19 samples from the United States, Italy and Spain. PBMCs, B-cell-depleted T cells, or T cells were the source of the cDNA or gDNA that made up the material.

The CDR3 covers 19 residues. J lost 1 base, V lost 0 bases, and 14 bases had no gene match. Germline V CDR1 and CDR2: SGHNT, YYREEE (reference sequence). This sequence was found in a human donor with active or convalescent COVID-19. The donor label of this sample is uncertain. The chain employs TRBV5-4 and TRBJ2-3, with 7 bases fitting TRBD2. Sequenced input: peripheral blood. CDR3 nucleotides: TGTGCCAGCAGCTTGGTAGTACTAGCGTCAAGGAGGGGCACAGATACGCAGTATTTT. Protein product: CASSLVVLASRRGTDTQYF.